Detailed here is one T cell receptor beta chain. A library of TCRbeta sequences, prepared with unique molecular identifiers, was generated. Each CDR3 protein is one row after TCRdb ran MiXCR on the PCR reads. The sample records 350,000 to 450,000 distinct CDR3 sequences, roughly 22% being singletons. This specimen comes from a study of T-cell reconstitution after alpha-beta-depleted transplantation in children. The CDR3 is made up of 14 amino acids. The germline V and J ends were trimmed by 0 bases and 0 bases, with 6 bases remaining between them. Per germline, CDR1 DFQATT and CDR2 SNEGSKA (reference sequence).

The material was PBMCs from the stem cell graft donor, obtained from the stem cell graft. The chain links TRBV20-1 to TRBJ2-1, with D uncertain. The source is a human donor who donated a stem cell graft to a child with acute myeloid leukemia. The CDR3, as DNA: TGCAGTGCTAGAGACACGAGCTCCTACAATGAGCAGTTCTTC. The encoded protein is CSARDTSSYNEQFF.